The present entry profiles one T cell receptor (beta chain) with its context. No antigen is known for it. Assay used: immunoSEQ multiplex PCR; TCRdb lists only in-frame clones, some missing. The data show 57,000 or so clones, more than 70% seen once. This specimen comes from a study of T cell responses to AZD1222 COVID-19 vaccine. Trimming took 4 bases from V and 3 from J, leaving 12 bases between them. This CDR3 is built from 13 residues. The germline V gene encodes CDR1 SQVTM and CDR2 ANQGSEA. Study conclusions and caveats: Repertoire sampling was restricted to post-peak T cell response timepoints. Unmutated variant regions are reportedly the target of nearly half of TCRs that are spike-specific. Seropositive at baseline were only six or seven AZD1222 recipients.

The sequence derives from an adult in good health. The material was peripheral blood, obtained on day 0 of MenACWY control vaccination. The J gene is TRBJ2-5, the V gene TRBV29-1; D might be TRBD1 or TRBD2, each matching 5 bases. The chain's CDR3 is CSVAGTQKETQYF. DNA for the CDR3: TGCAGCGTTGCCGGGACCCAAAAAGAGACCCAGTACTTC.